The 25 T cell receptor beta chains below all came from one sample that was sequenced in a study of T cell clones after liver transplantation. The repertoire was sequenced with immunoSEQ multiplex PCR; TCRdb's copy has only in-frame clones and lacks some. This sample has tens of thousands of clones; more than 70% occur once, and the top ten carry approximately 10%. This sample comprised CD4+ T cells from blood, obtained at the 22-month timepoint. All receptors derive from a human patient who received a liver transplant. Certain T cells may be donor cells from the graft.

The V gene is TRBV18, the J gene TRBJ2-1; TRBD1 matches 7 bases. The CDR3 sequence is 15 residues long. Germline assignment: CDR1 KGHSH and CDR2 LQKENI. Trimming at V came to 2 bases and at J to 0 bases, leaving 1 base not matched to a gene. CDR3 in DNA: TGTGCCAGCTCACCAAGACAGGGCTCCTACAATGAGCAGTTCTTC. The encoded protein is CASSPRQGSYNEQFF.

The J gene is TRBJ2-5, the V gene TRBV5-6; 9 nucleotides align to TRBD1. From germline, CDR1 is SGHDT and CDR2 YYEEEE. The junction had 9 bases not matched to a gene; V was cut back by 4 bases and J by 2 bases. The CDR3 totals 16 residues. The CDR3 spells CASSRAVGQGQETQYF. For the CDR3, the DNA is TGTGCCAGCAGCCGAGCCGTTGGACAGGGGCAAGAGACCCAGTACTTC.

The rearrangement joins TRBV10-3 to TRBJ1-3; D possibly corresponds to TRBD1 (6 bases). Trimming cost V 4 bases and J 3 bases, with 13 bases left between them. Per germline, CDR1 ENHRY and CDR2 SYGVKD. This CDR3 has 15 residues. The CDR3, as DNA: TGTGCCATCAGTGGGGCAGGGGTCGGTGGAAACACCATATATTTT. Its translation: CAISGAGVGGNTIYF.

The chain couples TRBV19 to TRBJ1-5; D unclear. The length of the CDR3 is 15 residues. Deletions cut 3 bases from V and 0 bases from J, with 9 bases between. Germline values: CDR1 LNHDA, CDR2 SQIVND (reference sequence). CDR3 amino acids: CASSMGRASNQPQHF. The CDR3 DNA follows: TGTGCCAGTAGTATGGGAAGGGCTAGCAATCAGCCCCAGCATTTT.

The gene calls are TRBV6-5 and TRBJ2-2; perhaps TRBD2 as D (5 bases). There are 14 residues in the CDR3. The germline gives CDR1 MNHEY, CDR2 SVGAGI. Deletions cut 11 bases from V and 8 bases from J, with 21 bases between. As DNA, the CDR3 is TGTGCCGCCTCGGTCCAGGCCGGGGTGGGGGAGCTGTTTTTT. Its protein is CAASVQAGVGELFF.

This rearrangement joins TRBV11-3 to TRBJ1-1; 8 positions match TRBD1. The junction had 3 bases not matched to a gene; V was cut back by 2 bases and J by 1 base. The CDR3 sequence is 15 residues long. Germline assignment: CDR1 SGHNT and CDR2 YENEEA. CDR3 bases: TGTGCCAGCAGCTTACGTGGGACAGGGAACACTGAAGCTTTCTTT. Translated, it gives CASSLRGTGNTEAFF.

The chain has TRBV18 and TRBJ1-1, with 7 nucleotides matching TRBD1. CDR1 and CDR2 (germline): KGHSH, LQKENI. V shed 0 bases, J shed 3 bases, and the junction held 10 bases outside the gene matches. This CDR3 contains 17 residues. DNA of the CDR3: TGTGCCAGCTCACCACCAGGAGGGGGCGAGGGGTACACTGAAGCTTTCTTT. Translated, it gives CASSPPGGGEGYTEAFF.

This rearrangement joins TRBV7-2 to TRBJ1-5; D remains ambiguous. The germline V and J ends were trimmed by 4 bases and 0 bases, with 7 bases remaining between them. Germline-derived CDR1 and CDR2 are SGHTA and FQGNSA. This CDR3 region has 14 residues. The CDR3 DNA follows: TGTGCCAGCAGCTCGCAGAATAGCAATCAGCCCCAGCATTTT. Translated: CASSSQNSNQPQHF.

V and J are TRBV7-3 and TRBJ2-5; TRBD2 matches 9 bases. The CDR3 runs 15 residues. The germline gives CDR1 SGHTA, CDR2 FQGTGA. V trimming: 5 bases; J trimming: 0 bases; junction bases outside the gene matches: 4. This chain's CDR3 is CASSLSGGNQETQYF. In nucleotides, the CDR3 is TGTGCCAGCAGCCTTAGCGGGGGAAACCAAGAGACCCAGTACTTC.

The V and J genes are TRBV28 and TRBJ2-7, with 8 nucleotides matching TRBD1. Germline V gives CDR1 MDHEN, CDR2 SYDVKM. The trim removed 5 bases at V and 11 bases at J, leaving 8 bases unmatched. The CDR3 totals 12 residues. The CDR3, as DNA: TGTGCCAGCAGTATCAGGGGGCGTAGGGAGTACTTC. Protein: CASSIRGRREYF.

V gene TRBV30 combines with J gene TRBJ2-5; 9 bases are a match to TRBD1. Germline V gene lookup returns CDR1 GTSNPN and CDR2 SVGIG (reference sequence). Trimming cost V 2 bases and J 5 bases; bases outside gene matches: 9. This CDR3 has 15 residues. CDR3 sequence: CAWSRRDRVGETQYF. The CDR3 DNA is TGTGCCTGGAGTCGCCGGGACAGGGTTGGGGAGACCCAGTACTTC.

Only a few counts were recorded for this clone. The chain is built from TRBV30 and TRBJ1-6, with unresolved D. The CDR3 spans 11 residues. Germline loops: CDR1 GTSNPN, CDR2 SVGIG (reference sequence). CDR3 in DNA: TGTGCGTTTCGACGGGATTCACCCCTCCACTTT. This gives the protein CAFRRDSPLHF.

This chain connects TRBV30 to TRBJ1-6, with D unclear. The CDR3 is 13 amino acids. CDR1 and CDR2 from the germline V gene are GTSNPN and SVGIG (reference sequence). V was clipped by 2 bases and J by 8 bases, with 10 bases between them. CDR3 protein: CAWSKSRDSPLHF. The CDR3 DNA reads as TGTGCCTGGAGTAAGAGCCGAGATTCACCCCTCCACTTT.

The chain combines TRBV9 with TRBJ2-7; 8 nucleotides agree with TRBD1. V shed 2 bases and J 3 bases; nucleotides not matched to a gene: 7. Germline-derived CDR1 and CDR2 are SGDLS and YYNGEE. The CDR3 runs to 15 residues. The CDR3 loop reads CASSVGPDRDYEQYF. CDR3 bases: TGTGCCAGCAGCGTTGGCCCGGACAGGGACTACGAGCAGTACTTC.

The CDR3 protein is CASSPQPASYEQYF. CDR3 in DNA: TGCGCCAGCAGCCCGCAGCCTGCCTCCTACGAGCAGTACTTC. J is TRBJ2-7 and V is TRBV5-1, with D hard to call. Trimming took off 4 bases at V and 0 bases at J, with 11 bases between the two ends. CDR3 length: 14 amino acids. Germline CDR1 SGHRS, CDR2 YFSETQ.

The chain links TRBV11-2 to TRBJ2-3; no clear D gene. This CDR3 region has 13 residues. The germline gives CDR1 SGHAT, CDR2 FQNNGV. V lost 2 bases and J lost 2, with 5 bases in between. For the CDR3, the DNA is TGTGCCAGCAGCTTAAATCCCACAGATACGCAGTATTTT. It translates to CASSLNPTDTQYF.

This chain links TRBV9 with TRBJ2-1; D remains ambiguous. Germline V gives CDR1 SGDLS, CDR2 YYNGEE. The CDR3 totals 13 residues. With 1 base removed from V and 10 bases from J, the gap between germline ends came to 12 bases. CDR3 sequence: CASSVSRFSEQFF. In DNA, the CDR3 is TGTGCCAGCAGCGTATCGAGGTTTAGCGAGCAGTTCTTC.

This clone was counted a few times. Written as DNA, the CDR3 is TGTGCCAGCAGAGAGCAGGGTCGAAGGGACGAGCAGTACTTC. Translated: CASREQGRRDEQYF. This chain uses TRBV6-1 with TRBJ2-7; D perhaps matches TRBD1 (5 bases). This CDR3 contains 14 residues. The germline V gene has CDR1 MNHNS and CDR2 SASEGT. V lost 6 bases, J lost 5 bases, and 17 bases lay in between.

This chain uses TRBV5-6 with TRBJ1-6; 7 bases fit TRBD1. V trimming: 0 bases; J trimming: 10 bases; junction bases outside the gene matches: 7. The CDR3 has 15 residues. The germline gives CDR1 SGHDT, CDR2 YYEEEE. CDR3 region: CASSLVAGGASPLHF. CDR3 DNA sequence: TGTGCCAGCAGCTTGGTGGCAGGGGGTGCCTCACCCCTCCACTTT.

A few counts support this clone. This rearrangement joins TRBV5-1 to TRBJ1-3, with TRBD1 matching over 12 bases. Unmatched junction bases numbered 7, after V lost 1 base and J lost 2 bases. In germline, CDR1 is SGHRS, CDR2 YFSETQ. CDR3 length: 18 amino acids. This chain's CDR3 is CASSLSSGQGAPGNTIYF. For the CDR3, the DNA is TGCGCCAGCAGCTTGTCCTCGGGACAGGGGGCGCCTGGAAACACCATATATTTT.

The table lists this clone with a few counts. The V gene is TRBV6-1, the J gene TRBJ1-6; no definite D call. Trimming took 7 bases from V and 9 from J, leaving 13 bases between them. The length of the CDR3 is 13 residues. CDR1 is MNHNS, CDR2 SASEGT, per germline. Here the CDR3 DNA reads TGTGCCAGCACCCGCTGGCTGGGTTCACCCCTCCACTTT. Translation gives CASTRWLGSPLHF.

This clone showed up just a few times. The CDR3 DNA follows: TGTGCCAGCATCGCGACAGGGACGGACTATGGCTACACCTTC. Protein product: CASIATGTDYGYTF. The rearrangement joins TRBV28 to TRBJ1-2; 7 positions match TRBD1. Looked up from germline, CDR1 is MDHEN and CDR2 is SYDVKM. The CDR3 has 14 residues. V dropped 7 bases and J dropped 3; count of bases not matched to a gene: 8.

This rearrangement joins TRBV28 to TRBJ2-5; D unresolved. There are 13 residues in the CDR3. With 3 bases removed from V and 5 bases from J, the gap between germline ends came to 10 bases. Germline assignment: CDR1 MDHEN and CDR2 SYDVKM. CDR3 nucleotides: TGTGCCAGCAGTTTCCCGTCCCTGGAGACCCAGTACTTC. It codes for CASSFPSLETQYF.

This sequence joins TRBV19 and TRBJ1-1, with TRBD1 matching over 9 bases. V dropped 7 bases and J dropped 2; count of bases not matched to a gene: 5. The CDR3 is 14 amino acids. From germline, CDR1 is LNHDA and CDR2 SQIVND (reference sequence). CDR3 sequence (DNA): TGTGCCAGTACCGGGGACAGGGAAAACACTGAAGCTTTCTTT. It codes for CASTGDRENTEAFF. The whole variable domain, remainder taken from reference TRBV19 and TRBJ1-1, is DGGITQSPKYLFRKEGQNVTLSCEQNLNHDAMYWYRQDPGQGLRLIYYSQIVNDFQKGDIAEGYSVSREKKESFPLTVTSAQKNPTAFYLCASTGDRENTEAFFGQGTRLTVV.

This clone was seen once. The rearrangement links TRBV10-3 to TRBJ1-1; weak D call: TRBD1 (6 bases). CDR1 is ENHRY and CDR2 is SYGVKD in the germline V gene. The length of the CDR3 is 15 residues. Trimming stripped 3 bases from V and 3 bases from J, with 14 bases between. The CDR3 loop reads CAISDTGTVDTEAFF. In DNA form, the CDR3 reads TGTGCCATCAGTGACACAGGGACGGTTGACACTGAAGCTTTCTTT.